This record looks at one T cell receptor beta chain sequence and its context. The antigen remains undetermined. As for treatment: about 20 received Ad26.COV2.S at low or high dose, single or two shots; 5 received placebo; per-sample allocation not given. On day 63 after the first injection, vaccine and placebo recipients gave samples. The protocol was immunoSEQ multiplex PCR, while the TCRdb copy is restricted to in-frame clones and leaves out a portion. There are 300,000 to 450,000 clones in the sample; roughly 84% occur only once, and roughly 3.5% lies in the top ten. This CDR3 spans 15 amino acids. Germline V CDR1 and CDR2: SGHRS, YFSETQ. The ends were cut back, 4 bases at V and 1 base at J, with 14 bases in the middle. The sample is drawn from a study of Ad26.COV2.S vaccination and SARS-CoV-2 variants. Study conclusions and caveats: Vaccine recipients had higher spike-specific TCR breadth than placebo recipients.

The chain is built from TRBV5-1 and TRBJ1-1, with D possibly TRBD1 on 6 matching bases. The sample consisted of peripheral blood, taken in a trial of Ad26.COV2.S vaccine versus placebo. This TCR derives from a person aged 18-60 years who received the Ad26.COV2.S COVID-19 vaccine or a placebo. The CDR3 DNA reads TGCGCCAGCAGCACGATCAGGGGCGGGAACACTGAAGCTTTCTTT. It yields the protein CASSTIRGGNTEAFF.